The clone carrying this TCR beta chain was detected ten times or more. Its specificity is not known. As originally analysed: A classifier for distant metastasis in papillary thyroid cancer was constructed using CDR3 differences observed across clinicopathological groups. TCRdb called clones again from the PCR reads with MiXCR. Here the V and J calls rest on TCRdb's processing, not on the authors' analysis. The data contain around 42,000 clones, 11% of them singletons. The entire patient cohort was treatment-naive prior to thyroid surgery. These data originate in a study of metastatic and nonmetastatic thyroid tumors. For the study at large: Repertoire data that came from the blood and tumor or nodule tissue of malignant and benign thyroid patients were compared.

The study, taken as a whole, reports: Significantly higher TCR beta diversity was reportedly seen in malignant thyroid tumors than benign nodules, in blood and tumor.

Trimming cost V 5 bases and J 1 base; bases outside gene matches: 10. Per the germline V gene, CDR1 is MNHNS and CDR2 is SASEGT. The CDR3 runs 17 residues. Sequenced: blood. The receptor comes from a female donor with papillary thyroid cancer or a benign thyroid nodule (not recorded which). Some clones in this sample may be carry-over from other donors' samples. The chain employs TRBV6-1 and TRBJ2-2; 7 bases fit TRBD2. The CDR3 is CASSPIWSGVNTGELFF. CDR3 DNA sequence: TGTGCCAGCAGTCCCATTTGGAGCGGGGTGAACACCGGGGAGCTGTTTTTT.